This T cell receptor (beta chain) derives from a study of regulatory T cells in long-lasting Graves disease. Study-wide points: Small sample size may have lowered accuracy. Thyroid tissue was not studied; only peripheral blood was. Persistent disease preferred TRBV28, TRBJ1-2 and TRBJ2-5.

Time point: newly diagnosed GD, antithyroid drugs for less than 3 months. Construction of the TCR library relied on RNA isolated from PBMCs. The germline CDR1 and CDR2 sequences are SQVTM and ANQGSEA. The CDR3 runs 14 residues. V was clipped by 3 bases and J by 2 bases; unmatched bases: 5. Both iRepertoire HTBI primers and Arm-PCR of CDR3 regions were used to build the TCR beta libraries. TCRdb reanalysed the multiplex PCR reads using MiXCR and keeps one entry per CDR3 protein. The table records around 420,000 distinct CDR3 sequences, 14% to 15% of them present only once. To note about this clonotype: Its specificity is unknown.

The data were also submitted as part of a second study, on T cells in Graves' hyperthyroidism and ophthalmopathy. That study adds: The authors' 13 V-J model separated ophthalmopathy from stable hyperthyroidism.

The material was peripheral blood mononuclear cells (PBMCs), obtained at new diagnosis, from a patient treated with antithyroid drugs. The sequence derives from a woman aged 40 to 50 with Graves disease. This sequence joins TRBV29-1 and TRBJ1-1, with 8 positions matching TRBD1. The CDR3 DNA reads TGCAGCGTTGAGGACAGGGAACCTAACACTGAAGCTTTCTTT. Encoded protein: CSVEDREPNTEAFF. Combining the CDR3 with reference TRBV29-1 and TRBJ1-1 gives the whole variable domain SAVISQKPSRDICQRGTSLTIQCQVDSQVTMMFWYRQQPGQSLTLIATANQGSEATYESGFVIDKFPISRPNLTFSTLTVSNMSPEDSSIYLCSVEDREPNTEAFFGQGTRLTVV.